What follows are 2 T cell receptor beta chains derived from one specimen sequenced in a study of T cells in tumors after PD-1 blockade. Measured with immunoSEQ multiplex PCR; TCRdb has only the in-frame clones, and not every one. The sample lists roughly 33,000 clones; more than 70% were seen once. The sample in question was PBMCs, obtained before anti-PD-1 treatment. These receptors originate from a human donor with basal cell carcinoma.

The chain is built from TRBV24-1 and TRBJ2-3; 9 bases match TRBD1. The CDR3 has 16 residues. V lost 3 bases, J lost 0 bases, and 3 bases stayed unmatched. CDR1 is KGHDR and CDR2 is SFDVKD in the germline V gene. CDR3: CATSDATGGSTDTQYF. CDR3 nucleotide sequence: TGTGCCACCAGTGATGCCACAGGGGGCAGCACAGATACGCAGTATTTT.

This chain uses TRBV30 with TRBJ1-1; D ambiguous. Germline loops: CDR1 GTSNPN, CDR2 SVGIG (reference sequence). The ends were cut back, 4 bases at V and 1 base at J, with 7 bases in the middle. The CDR3 sequence is 12 residues long. This CDR3 is CAWKLSNTEAFF. CDR3 sequence (DNA): TGTGCCTGGAAGCTTTCGAACACTGAAGCTTTCTTT.